Listed here are 24 T cell receptor beta chains from one sample, sequenced in a study of tumor and adjacent non-tumor tissue in lung cancer (dated by TCRdb to between 2018 and 2020). Bulk unsorted tissue served as the source for RNA extraction, and RNA quality was assessed using a NanoDrop ND-1000 and an Agilent 2100. Distant non-tumor tissue taken more than 3 cm from the tumor edge was used as the normal lung sample. The library was prepared using multiplex PCR. Instrument used: Illumina HiSeq 2500. Following protocols modified from ARM-PCR, the researchers constructed TCRbeta libraries through three rounds of nested PCR with primers (Table S4). TCRdb took the public reads, trimmed them with fastp at Q25, ran MiXCR for clone calling and kept in-frame beta chains. Rows are combined by CDR3 protein, so each entry shows the most common genes and DNA. For this sample the table gives some 97,000 distinct CDR3 sequences, of which about 62% were detected only once. Approximately 18% of the sample goes to the ten largest clones.

The sample consisted of distant non-tumor lung tissue. Every receptor here comes from a young man with non-small cell lung cancer.

Details on this clonotype: One end of the junction varies from germline; a read error may be responsible. The chain carries TRBV6-2 or TRBV6-3 and TRBJ2-3, with 8 positions matching TRBD2. The CDR3 is 14 residues long. Germline-derived CDR1 and CDR2 are MNHEY and SVGEGT. The CDR3 coding sequence is TGTGCCAGCAGGCCGGGGGGGGCTGGAGGTACGCAATATTTT. Its translation: CASRPGGAGGTQYF.

This clonotype was recorded at least ten times. This chain joins TRBV5-4 and TRBJ2-3; D not resolved. The CDR3 covers 15 residues. Trimming removed 0 bases from V and 4 bases from J, with 12 bases in between. CDR1 and CDR2 (germline): SGHNT, YYREEE (reference sequence). The CDR3 reads CASSLASGGADTQYF. CDR3 bases: TGTGCCAGCAGCTTGGCATCAGGTGGAGCAGATACGCAGTATTTT.

Notes on this clonotype: This CDR3 is missing its conserved last phenylalanine or tryptophan, likely due to a read error. This chain connects TRBV29-1 to TRBJ2-7; possibly TRBD1 for D (6 bases). The CDR3 is 12 amino acids. The germline V gene encodes CDR1 SQVTM and CDR2 ANQGSEA. CDR3 sequence reads: CSVEVGAYEQYI. As DNA, the CDR3 is TGCAGCGTTGAAGTGGGGGCATACGAACAGTACATC.

This clonotype was picked up a small number of times. A read error may be the cause here, since a much bigger clone is one base away. This chain links TRBV4-3 with TRBJ2-5; 9 positions agree with TRBD1. V shed 0 bases, J shed 4 bases, and the junction held 6 bases outside the gene matches. CDR1 is LGHNA and CDR2 is YSLEER in the germline V gene. This CDR3 is built from 16 residues. The CDR3, as DNA: TGCGCCAGCAGCCAAGAAGGACAGGGGACACGAGAGACCCAGTACTTC. Encoded protein: CASSQEGQGTRETQYF.

This clonotype has just a few counts. This may be a read error: a much more frequent sequence differs by one nucleotide. The J gene is TRBJ2-3, the V gene TRBV20-1; a weak D match, TRBD2 (7 bases). This CDR3 region has 15 residues. Per the germline V gene, CDR1 is DFQATT and CDR2 is SNEGSKA (reference sequence). The ends were cut back, 1 base at V and 5 bases at J, with 16 bases in the middle. The CDR3 loop is CSARVGGGARDTQYF. The CDR3 nucleotides are TGCAGTGCTAGAGTAGGGGGGGGGGCTAGAGATACGCAGTATTTT.

For this clonotype: A read error may explain this, as a much larger clone is one base away. This chain links TRBV29-1 with TRBJ2-5; tentatively, D is TRBD1 or TRBD2 (5 bases each). The CDR3 has 13 amino acids. Germline values: CDR1 SQVTM, CDR2 ANQGSEA. In DNA form, the CDR3 reads TGCGGCGCCACGGGACGGGTGTTGGAGACCCAGTACTTC. Its protein is CGATGRVLETQYF. Variable domain in full (rest from reference TRBV29-1 and TRBJ2-5): SAVISQKPSRDICQRGTSLTIQCQVDSQVTMMFWYRQQPGQSLTLIATANQGSEATYESGFVIDKFPISRPNLTFSTLTVSNMSPEDSSIYLCGATGRVLETQYFGPGTRLLVL.

With respect to this clonotype: The junction shows a germline mismatch at one end, possibly a read error. The V call is TRBV4-1, the J call TRBJ2-7; D is ambiguous. The CDR3 is 13 amino acids. CDR1 and CDR2 from the germline V gene are MGHRA and YSYEKL. The CDR3, as DNA: TGCGCCAGCAGCCAAGAGCCGATTTACGAGCGGTACTTC. It encodes CASSQEPIYERYF.

With regard to this clonotype: The germline gene is not matched at one end of the junction; a read error may be the cause. The chain employs TRBV20-1 and TRBJ1-5; maybe TRBD1 (5 bases). The germline CDR1 and CDR2 sequences are DFQATT and SNEGSKA (reference sequence). This CDR3 spans 13 amino acids. The CDR3 bases are TGCGGTACTAGCGAGGGGTTCCTACAGCCTCAGCATTTT. Translated: CGTSEGFLQPQHF.

This clonotype was detected many times. V gene TRBV20-1 combines with J gene TRBJ2-1; perhaps TRBD2 as D (5 bases). The V gene lost 5 bases and the J gene lost 4 bases, with 15 bases spanning the gap. Germline CDR1 DFQATT, CDR2 SNEGSKA (reference sequence). The CDR3 has 14 residues. The CDR3 here is CSASPGNTYNEQFF. CDR3 DNA: TGCAGTGCTTCCCCGGGAAATACATACAATGAGCAGTTCTTC.

About this clonotype: A read error may be the cause here, since a much bigger clone is one base away. The chain combines TRBV6-4 with TRBJ2-2; no reliable D call. The CDR3 has 13 residues. Germline lookup yields CDR1 MRHNA and CDR2 SNTAGT. Trimming removed 4 bases at V and 4 bases at J, with 7 bases between. CDR3 DNA: TGTGCCAGCAGTGTCTCTAGCACCGGGGAGCTGTTTTTT. It translates to CASSVSSTGELFF.

With respect to this clonotype: The junction shows a germline mismatch at one end, possibly a read error. The rearrangement links TRBV7-9 to TRBJ1-3, with D possibly being TRBD1 (5 bases). Germline CDR1 reads SEHNR; CDR2 reads FQNEAQ (reference sequence). The CDR3 runs 19 residues. This chain's CDR3 is CASSLALGWSTVAGNIIYF. The CDR3 bases are TGTGCCAGTAGCTTAGCGCTAGGTTGGTCGACAGTAGCTGGAAACATCATATATTTT.

With regard to this clonotype: The CDR3 does not end in the conserved phenylalanine or tryptophan, so this is likely a read error. This sequence joins TRBV29-1 and TRBJ2-2, with D possibly matching TRBD1 (6 bases). Germline V gene sequence: CDR1 SQVTM, CDR2 ANQGSEA. The CDR3 is made up of 12 amino acids. V gave up 5 bases and J gave up 7 bases, with 11 bases separating them. The CDR3 DNA is TGCAGCGTTCGACAGGTCGGCGGGGAGCTGTTTTTG. Amino acids: CSVRQVGGELFL.

To note about this clonotype: This may stem from a read error, because a much larger clone lies one nucleotide away. V is TRBV4-2 and J is TRBJ2-1; TRBD2 is a possible D gene (5 bases). The CDR3 has 16 amino acids. With 8 bases removed from V and 8 bases from J, the gap between germline ends came to 25 bases. Germline assignment: CDR1 LGHNA and CDR2 YNFKEQ. The CDR3 DNA sequence: TGTGCCAGCTCGCCGGTGAAGCGGAGAGGTACGGATGAGCAGTTCTTC. This gives the protein CASSPVKRRGTDEQFF.

This clonotype was observed a handful of times. Because the CDR3 is missing its conserved closing phenylalanine or tryptophan, this is likely a read error. This rearrangement joins TRBV24-1 to TRBJ2-1, with 7 bases fitting TRBD1. V gave up 2 bases and J gave up 4 bases; unmatched junction bases: 4. The CDR3 spans 15 residues. Looked up from germline, CDR1 is KGHDR and CDR2 is SFDVKD. The CDR3 DNA sequence: TGTGCCACCAGTGATTCAGGGGGTGATTACAATGAGCAGTTCTCC. This encodes CATSDSGGDYNEQFS.

This clonotype turned up a few times. A clone one base away is much larger, so this may be a read error. The chain couples TRBV4-3 to TRBJ2-2; 8 bases agree with TRBD1. Germline CDR1 and CDR2: LGHNA and YSLEER. The CDR3 spans 17 residues. The CDR3 sequence: CTSSQEPGGPSTGELFF. CDR3 in DNA: TGCACCAGCAGCCAAGAACCAGGGGGCCCCAGCACCGGGGAGCTGTTTTTT.

This sequence joins TRBV2 and TRBJ2-3; 13 nucleotides line up with TRBD2. With V trimmed by 4 bases and J by 4 bases, 2 bases remained unmatched. This CDR3 is built from 15 residues. Looked up from germline, CDR1 is SNHLY and CDR2 is FYNNEI. The chain's CDR3 is CASSGTSGGADTQYF. In nucleotides, the CDR3 is TGTGCCAGCAGTGGGACTAGCGGGGGAGCAGATACGCAGTATTTT.

This clonotype was seen only a few times. Compared with germline, one end of the junction differs, possibly owing to a read error. This chain uses TRBV11-2 with TRBJ2-1; 7 nucleotides line up with TRBD2. Germline V lookup: CDR1 SGHAT, CDR2 FQNNGV. The CDR3 is made up of 17 amino acids. The CDR3 nucleotides read TGTGCCAGCAAAGCCTGGAGTTTGAATATCGGGACTAATGAGCTGTTCTTC. This codes for CASKAWSLNIGTNELFF.

Only one count was recorded for this clonotype. The chain uses TRBV29-1 and TRBJ1-2, with D possibly TRBD1 on 6 matching bases. V lost 3 bases and J 8 bases, leaving 22 bases between the germline ends. Germline-derived CDR1 and CDR2 are SQVTM and ANQGSEA. This CDR3 contains 15 residues. The CDR3 is CSVDAAGATLGGYTF. CDR3 nucleotides: TGCAGCGTTGATGCGGCAGGGGCGACTCTGGGAGGCTACACCTTC.

Concerning this clonotype itself: A junction end diverges from the germline sequence, so it may reflect a read error. This chain joins TRBV6-5 and TRBJ2-2; TRBD1 matches 8 bases. This CDR3 has 14 residues. Germline V gene sequence: CDR1 MNHEY, CDR2 SVGAGI. The CDR3 DNA reads as TGTGCCTGCAGAGAGACAGGGGATAGCTGGGAGCTGTTTTTT. This gives the protein CACRETGDSWELFF.

About this clonotype: A read error may be the cause here, since a much bigger clone is one base away. The chain employs TRBV5-4 and TRBJ2-5; TRBD2 matches 12 bases. CDR3 length: 17 amino acids. CDR1 and CDR2 from the germline V gene are SGHNT and YYREEE (reference sequence). Written as DNA, the CDR3 is TGTCCCATCACGGGGGGTCTAGCGGGGGGGCCTGGAGAGACCCAGTACTTC. Its protein product is CPITGGLAGGPGETQYF.

This clonotype has just a few counts. An end of the junction differs from the germline gene, which may be a read error. The rearrangement links TRBV11-3 to TRBJ2-1, with 13 bases aligning to TRBD2. CDR3 length: 15 amino acids. Germline V gives CDR1 SGHNT, CDR2 YENEEA. In DNA, the CDR3 is TGTACCAGCAGCTTGGAGACTAGCGGGAGGAATGAGCAGTTCTTC. It yields the protein CTSSLETSGRNEQFF.

Regarding this clonotype: Sequence at one end of the junction differs from germline and may be a read error. The CDR3 sequence is CASSLRGDAANVLTF. In DNA form, the CDR3 reads TGTGCCAGCAGCTTACGGGGGGACGCGGCCAACGTCCTGACCTTC. This chain uses TRBV11-3 with TRBJ2-6, with 7 bases aligning to TRBD2. CDR3 length: 15 amino acids. CDR1 and CDR2 from the germline V gene are SGHNT and YENEEA.

The chain has TRBV10-3 and TRBJ2-1, with D unresolved. This CDR3 is 11 amino acids long. The V end lost 8 bases, the J end lost 9 bases, and 11 bases lay between the germline ends. From germline, CDR1 is ENHRY and CDR2 SYGVKD. CDR3 sequence: CAIQAKGEQFF. CDR3 coding DNA: TGTGCCATCCAGGCGAAAGGTGAGCAGTTCTTC.

The chain recombines TRBV30 with TRBJ2-7; TRBD1 matches 12 bases. Trimming removed 2 bases from V and 5 bases from J; junction bases left unmatched: 7. The CDR3 loop spans 15 amino acids. In germline, CDR1 is GTSNPN, CDR2 SVGIG (reference sequence). The CDR3 loop is CAWSTGTGGFHEQYF. The CDR3, as DNA: TGTGCCTGGAGTACCGGGACAGGGGGCTTCCACGAGCAGTACTTC.